The 16 T cell receptor beta chains below were found in one sample sequenced in a study of T cell responses to AZD1222 COVID-19 vaccine. TCRdb's table, derived via immunoSEQ multiplex PCR, lists solely in-frame clones and lacks some. The table includes some 110,000 clones, 88% detected once. The source was peripheral blood, collected on day 0 of AZD1222 vaccination. The receptors derive from an adult in good health.

This clone was seen repeatedly, ten times or more. The rearrangement joins TRBV6-5 to TRBJ2-7; D is perhaps TRBD2 (7 bases). The CDR3 is 14 residues long. Germline assignment: CDR1 MNHEY and CDR2 SVGAGI. Trimming removed 2 bases at V and 3 bases at J, with 11 bases between. The CDR3 region has the DNA TGTGCCAGCAGTTACGGGGGAGGGGGCTACGAGCAGTACTTC. Translated: CASSYGGGGYEQYF.

V gene TRBV5-1 combines with J gene TRBJ2-2; D ambiguous. Germline CDR1 SGHRS, CDR2 YFSETQ. Trimming left V 4 bases short and J 5 bases short, with 6 bases between. The CDR3 sequence is 12 residues long. The CDR3 coding sequence is TGCGCCAGCAGCCTTAATACCGGGGAGCTGTTTTTT. Its translation: CASSLNTGELFF.

This chain connects TRBV19 to TRBJ1-1; D is perhaps TRBD1 (5 bases). Germline V gives CDR1 LNHDA, CDR2 SQIVND (reference sequence). V lost 9 bases, J lost 5 bases, and 16 bases lay in between. The CDR3 contains 13 residues. The CDR3 DNA reads as TGTGCCAGCAGAAATAAGGGGCAGACTGAAGCTTTCTTT. It yields the protein CASRNKGQTEAFF.

The J gene is TRBJ2-7, the V gene TRBV4-2, with 12 bases aligning to TRBD2. Germline-derived CDR1 and CDR2 are LGHNA and YNFKEQ. The J segment lost 3 bases and the V segment lost 0 bases, leaving 12 bases of the junction unmatched. The CDR3 is made up of 19 amino acids. CDR3 bases: TGTGCCAGCAGCCAAGAACTAGCGGGGGGCCTAGCATCCTTCTACGAGCAGTACTTC. Its translation is CASSQELAGGLASFYEQYF.

The chain carries TRBV5-6 and TRBJ1-1, with unresolved D. The germline CDR1 and CDR2 sequences are SGHDT and YYEEEE. This CDR3 has 14 amino acids. V gave up 5 bases and J gave up 1 base, with 12 bases separating them. CDR3 protein: CASSWGWANTEAFF. For the CDR3, the DNA is TGTGCCAGCAGTTGGGGTTGGGCGAACACTGAAGCTTTCTTT.

This clone was seen only once. The chain is built from TRBV5-1 and TRBJ2-5; maybe TRBD1 (6 bases). Germline lookup yields CDR1 SGHRS and CDR2 YFSETQ. V lost 4 bases and J 2 bases, leaving 12 bases between the germline ends. The CDR3 totals 14 residues. CDR3 sequence: CASSNRAGQETQYF. The CDR3 region has the DNA TGCGCCAGCAGCAACAGGGCAGGGCAAGAGACCCAGTACTTC.

V and J are TRBV5-4 and TRBJ1-6, with unresolved D. Looked up from germline, CDR1 is SGHNT and CDR2 is YYREEE (reference sequence). The CDR3 has 15 amino acids. Trimming shortened V by 0 bases and J by 5 bases, and 9 bases separated the two germline ends. This CDR3 is CASSLARGNNSPLHF. The DNA for the CDR3 is TGTGCCAGCAGCTTGGCGCGGGGAAATAATTCACCCCTCCACTTT.

The chain recombines TRBV2 with TRBJ1-5; D not resolved. Deletions cut 1 base from V and 6 bases from J, with 10 bases between. Germline CDR1 is SNHLY and CDR2 is FYNNEI. CDR3 size: 14 residues. The CDR3 coding sequence is TGTGCCAGCAGTGAAGAGGCGTTGACTCAGCCCCAGCATTTT. Protein product: CASSEEALTQPQHF.

The genes are TRBV5-3 and TRBJ2-2; 7 bases are shared with TRBD1. TRBV5-3 is noted as an ORF with a role that remains uncertain. The CDR3 loop spans 14 amino acids. The trim removed 2 bases at V and 6 bases at J, leaving 4 bases unmatched. CDR3 DNA: TGTGCCAGAAGCTTAGGGGGCGCGTCCGGGGAGCTGTTTTTT. It translates to CARSLGGASGELFF.

This clone has only one observation. The V call is TRBV4-3, the J call TRBJ2-1; TRBD2 is a possible D gene (5 bases). The germline CDR1 and CDR2 sequences are LGHNA and YSLEER. V was pared by 1 base and J by 2 bases, with 9 bases between. The CDR3 covers 15 residues. The CDR3 protein is CASSQGRVAYNEQFF. The CDR3 DNA reads TGCGCCAGCAGCCAAGGGCGGGTTGCCTACAATGAGCAGTTCTTC.

CDR3 region: CASSYSRRLRDSPLHF. The CDR3, as DNA: TGTGCCAGCAGTTACTCGAGGCGCCTAAGGGATTCACCCCTCCACTTT. This chain joins TRBV6-5 and TRBJ1-6; D remains ambiguous. The length of the CDR3 is 16 residues. CDR1 and CDR2 from the germline V gene are MNHEY and SVGAGI. V lost 0 bases and J 8 bases, leaving 14 bases between the germline ends.

This chain connects TRBV6-2 or TRBV6-3 to TRBJ2-3, with D possibly called TRBD1 or TRBD2 (6 bases each). CDR1 MNHEY and CDR2 SVGEGT come from the germline V gene. V lost 2 bases, J lost 4 bases, and 10 bases lay in between. This CDR3 comprises 14 residues. The CDR3 reads CASSYRGRADTQYF. The CDR3 DNA reads TGTGCCAGCAGTTACCGGGGGCGAGCAGATACGCAGTATTTT.

The rearrangement uses TRBV2 and TRBJ1-4; possibly TRBD1 for D (5 bases). Trimming removed 2 bases at V and 5 bases at J, with 12 bases between. This CDR3 region has 15 residues. Germline assignment: CDR1 SNHLY and CDR2 FYNNEI. The CDR3 is CASSERLAGNEKLFF. In DNA, the CDR3 is TGTGCCAGCAGTGAACGGTTGGCAGGGAATGAAAAACTGTTTTTT.

This sequence joins TRBV14 and TRBJ2-2; D is perhaps TRBD1 (5 bases). The V end was cut by 1 base, the J end by 2 bases, with 8 bases between. The CDR3 sequence is 15 residues long. Germline V lookup: CDR1 SGHDN, CDR2 FVKESK. The CDR3 region is CASSQARANTGELFF. The DNA of the CDR3 is TGTGCCAGCAGCCAAGCCAGGGCTAACACCGGGGAGCTGTTTTTT.

J is TRBJ1-2 and V is TRBV28; no clear D. The CDR3 totals 11 residues. The germline V and J ends were trimmed by 3 bases and 5 bases, with 4 bases remaining between them. Germline V lookup: CDR1 MDHEN, CDR2 SYDVKM. In DNA, the CDR3 is TGTGCCAGCAGTTTTGGATATGGCTACACCTTC. Translating it yields CASSFGYGYTF.

V usage is TRBV28 and J usage is TRBJ1-2; D not resolved. Germline V gene data show CDR1 as MDHEN and CDR2 as SYDVKM. This CDR3 region has 12 residues. Trimming stripped 5 bases from V and 4 bases from J, with 8 bases between. CDR3 DNA sequence: TGTGCCAGCAGTGGGCAAGTCTATGGCTACACCTTC. It codes for CASSGQVYGYTF.